The sequence of this TCR beta chain was determined in a study of tumor-infiltrating lymphocytes in localized non-small cell lung cancer (dated by TCRdb to the early 2020s). In the study overall: The cohort included patients whose samples were collected after neoadjuvant chemotherapy, as well as both smokers and never-smokers and several histologies. In total, the ICON cohort consisted of some 160 surgical patients with localized non-small cell lung cancer who had their tumors resected. For 55 patients, immunoSEQ T-cell fraction was compared between paired tumor and uninvolved lung. Each patient contributed resected tumor tissue and uninvolved lung tissue from the same patient, described as non-adjacent to the tumor. TCR sequencing was one of several integrated assays, alongside flow cytometry, multiplex immunofluorescence, RNA-seq, exome sequencing and proteomics, applied to the same patients. Here is what the overall study found, with its caveats: Assay coverage differed among patients according to how much tissue was available, so only a subset of the cohort had TCR sequencing. In line with immunofluorescence CD3 counts, TCRbeta sequencing supported higher T cell infiltration in tumors compared with uninvolved lung tissue. Because different pieces of the same tissue were used for different assays, technical variation could not be separated from intratumor heterogeneity. No difference in TCR-derived T-cell fraction was observed between the flow cytometry-defined immunotypes IM1 (good prognosis) and IM2 (poor prognosis).

To note about this clone: The antigen this receptor binds is unknown. Per-base qualities were not stored, and no clone one base away is much larger.

The first patient joined ICON in 2016, and enrollment wrapped up when the last patient was enrolled in September 2018. From a subcohort of some 76 patients, fresh tumor and matched uninvolved tissue were collected for in-depth immune analyses, including TCR sequencing. DNA isolated from bulk tissue, without cell sorting, was used for TCR sequencing. TCR sequencing with the immunoSEQ assay provided the T-cell fraction in tumor and uninvolved lung tissue. The authors processed their data as follows. To analyze survival, patients were divided into a high T-cell fraction group (upper tertile) and a low T-cell fraction group (lower two tertiles), and the two groups were compared using a log-rank test. A signed-rank test was used to test paired tumor versus uninvolved lung differences in T-cell fraction. TCRdb re-hosts the immuneACCESS table, in-frame sequences only. Its copies lack some clones; in the studies checked, an unresolved V gene accounts for under half of them, and the cause for the rest is not known. Clone size and the V and J calls come from that table; the DNA yielded D and trimming. Here the sample has around 12,000 clones; roughly 70% occur a single time. Approximately 9.9% of the sample comes from the top ten.

In the germline V gene (reference sequence), CDR1 corresponds to LNHDA and CDR2 to SQIVND. The germline V end is reduced by 5 bases and the J end by 4 bases; junction bases left unmatched: 7. There are 15 amino acids in the CDR3, from cysteine to phenylalanine inclusive. Only the CDR3 part of the read is kept: 45 bases, read in frame from the first base. The chain was built from TRBV19 and TRBJ2-1; 8 bases in between match TRBD2. The receptor comes from a human donor with non-small cell lung cancer. Sequenced sample: uninvolved lung tissue not adjacent to the tumor. The CDR3 here reads CASSRGGLRYNEQFF. The bases read TGTGCCAGTAGTCGGGGGGGACTGCGGTACAATGAGCAGTTCTTC.